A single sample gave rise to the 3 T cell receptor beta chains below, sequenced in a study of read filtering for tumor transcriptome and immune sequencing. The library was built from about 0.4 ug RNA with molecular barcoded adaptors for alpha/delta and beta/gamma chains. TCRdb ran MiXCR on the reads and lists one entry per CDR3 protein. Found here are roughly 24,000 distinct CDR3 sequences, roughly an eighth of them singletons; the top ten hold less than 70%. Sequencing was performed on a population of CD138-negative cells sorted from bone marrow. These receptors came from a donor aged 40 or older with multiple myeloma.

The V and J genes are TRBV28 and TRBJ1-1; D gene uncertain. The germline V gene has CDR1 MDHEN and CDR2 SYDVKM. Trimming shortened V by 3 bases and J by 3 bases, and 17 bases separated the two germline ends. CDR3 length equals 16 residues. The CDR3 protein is CASSFRGRTIDTEAFF. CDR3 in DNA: TGTGCCAGCAGTTTTAGAGGGAGGACGATCGACACTGAAGCTTTCTTT.

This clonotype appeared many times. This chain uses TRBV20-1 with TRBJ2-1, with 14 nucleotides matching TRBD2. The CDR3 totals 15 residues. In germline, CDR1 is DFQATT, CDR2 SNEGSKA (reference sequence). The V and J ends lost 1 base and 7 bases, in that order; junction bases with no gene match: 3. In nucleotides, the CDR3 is TGCAGTGCTAGAGGGGGACTAGCGGGAGTAAATGAGCAGTTCTTC. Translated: CSARGGLAGVNEQFF.

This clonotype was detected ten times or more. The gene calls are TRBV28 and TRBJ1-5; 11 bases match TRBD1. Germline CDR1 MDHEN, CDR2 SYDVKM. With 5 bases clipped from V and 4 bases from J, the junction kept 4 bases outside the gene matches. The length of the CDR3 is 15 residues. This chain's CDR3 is CASSRTGGLNQPQHF. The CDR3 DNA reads TGTGCCAGCAGTAGGACAGGGGGCTTAAATCAGCCCCAGCATTTT. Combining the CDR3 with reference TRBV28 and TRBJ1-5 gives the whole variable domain DVKVTQSSRYLVKRTGEKVFLECVQDMDHENMFWYRQDPGLGLRLIYFSYDVKMKEKGDIPEGYSVSREKKERFSLILESASTNQTSMYLCASSRTGGLNQPQHFGDGTRLSIL.